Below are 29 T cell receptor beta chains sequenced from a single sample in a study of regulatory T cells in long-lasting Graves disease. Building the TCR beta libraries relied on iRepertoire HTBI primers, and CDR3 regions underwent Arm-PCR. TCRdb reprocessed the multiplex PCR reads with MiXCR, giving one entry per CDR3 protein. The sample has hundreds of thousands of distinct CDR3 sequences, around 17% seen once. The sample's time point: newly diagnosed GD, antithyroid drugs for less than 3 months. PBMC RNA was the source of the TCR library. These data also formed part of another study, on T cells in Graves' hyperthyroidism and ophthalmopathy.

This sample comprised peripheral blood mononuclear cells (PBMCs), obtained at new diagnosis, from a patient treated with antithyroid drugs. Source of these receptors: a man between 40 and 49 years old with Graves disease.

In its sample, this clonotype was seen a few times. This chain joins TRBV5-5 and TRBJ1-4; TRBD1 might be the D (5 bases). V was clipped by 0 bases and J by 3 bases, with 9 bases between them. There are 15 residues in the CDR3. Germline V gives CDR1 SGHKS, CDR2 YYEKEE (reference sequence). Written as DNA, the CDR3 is TGTGCCAGCAGCTTGGTAGGGGCCCCTAATGAAAAACTGTTTTTT. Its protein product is CASSLVGAPNEKLFF.

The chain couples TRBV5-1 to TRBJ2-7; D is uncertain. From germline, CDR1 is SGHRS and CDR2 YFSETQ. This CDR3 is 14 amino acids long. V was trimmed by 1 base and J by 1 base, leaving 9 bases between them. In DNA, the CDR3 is TGCGCCAGCAGCTTGAGGTCGGAGTCCTACGAGCAGTACTTC. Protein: CASSLRSESYEQYF.

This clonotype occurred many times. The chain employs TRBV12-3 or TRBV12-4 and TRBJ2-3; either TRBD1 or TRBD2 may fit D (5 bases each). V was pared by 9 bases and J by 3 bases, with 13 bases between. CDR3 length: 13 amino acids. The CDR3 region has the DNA TGTGCCAGTGGGACGAGCTTTACAGATACGCAGTATTTT. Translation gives CASGTSFTDTQYF.

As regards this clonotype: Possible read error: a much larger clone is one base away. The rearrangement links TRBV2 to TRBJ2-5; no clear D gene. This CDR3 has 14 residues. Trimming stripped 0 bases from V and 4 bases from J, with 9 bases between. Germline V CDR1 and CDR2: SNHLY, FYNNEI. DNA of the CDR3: TGTGCCAGCAGTGAAGCAGATTTTAGAGAGACCCAGTACTTC. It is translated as CASSEADFRETQYF.

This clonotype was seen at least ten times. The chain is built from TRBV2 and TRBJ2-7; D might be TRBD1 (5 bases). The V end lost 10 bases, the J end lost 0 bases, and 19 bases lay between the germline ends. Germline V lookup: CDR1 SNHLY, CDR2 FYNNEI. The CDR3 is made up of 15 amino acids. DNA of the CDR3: TGTGCCATCACATCGACAGAGAAAAGCTCCTACGAGCAGTACTTC. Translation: CAITSTEKSSYEQYF.

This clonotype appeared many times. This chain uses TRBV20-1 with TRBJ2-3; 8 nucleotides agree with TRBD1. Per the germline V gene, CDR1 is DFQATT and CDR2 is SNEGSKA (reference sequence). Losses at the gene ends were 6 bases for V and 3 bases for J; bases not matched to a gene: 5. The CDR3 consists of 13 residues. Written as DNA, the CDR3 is TGCAGTGCAGCGACAGGGGTGACAGATACGCAGTATTTT. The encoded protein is CSAATGVTDTQYF.

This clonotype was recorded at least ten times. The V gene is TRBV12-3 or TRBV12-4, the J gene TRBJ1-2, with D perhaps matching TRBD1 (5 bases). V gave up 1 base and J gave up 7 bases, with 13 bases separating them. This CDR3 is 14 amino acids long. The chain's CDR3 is CASSLGPGMSGYTF. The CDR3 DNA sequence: TGTGCCAGCAGTTTAGGCCCAGGGATGTCTGGCTACACCTTC.

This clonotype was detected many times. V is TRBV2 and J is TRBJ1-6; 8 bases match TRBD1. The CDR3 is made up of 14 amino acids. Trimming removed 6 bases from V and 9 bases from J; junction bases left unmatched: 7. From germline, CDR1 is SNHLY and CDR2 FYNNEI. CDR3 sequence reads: CASRRTGSGSPLHF. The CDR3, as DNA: TGTGCCAGCAGGCGGACAGGGAGCGGTTCACCCCTCCACTTT.

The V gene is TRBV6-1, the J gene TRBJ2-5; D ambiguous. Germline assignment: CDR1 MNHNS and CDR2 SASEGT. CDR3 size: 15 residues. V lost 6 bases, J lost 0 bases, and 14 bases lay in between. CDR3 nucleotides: TGTGCCAGCAGGCCCCGGGCCACGTACCAAGAGACCCAGTACTTC. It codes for CASRPRATYQETQYF.

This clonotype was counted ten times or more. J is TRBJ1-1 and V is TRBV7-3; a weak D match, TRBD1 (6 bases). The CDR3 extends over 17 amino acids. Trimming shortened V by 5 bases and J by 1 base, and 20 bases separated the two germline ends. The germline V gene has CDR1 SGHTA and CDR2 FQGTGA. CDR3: CASSPQPVQGANTEAFF. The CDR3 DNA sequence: TGTGCCAGCAGCCCCCAGCCCGTACAGGGTGCGAACACTGAAGCTTTCTTT.

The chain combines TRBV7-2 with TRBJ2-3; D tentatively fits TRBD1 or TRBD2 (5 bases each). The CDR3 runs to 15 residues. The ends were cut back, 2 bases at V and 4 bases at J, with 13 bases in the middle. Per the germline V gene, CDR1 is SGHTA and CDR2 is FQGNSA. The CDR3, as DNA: TGTGCCAGCAGCTTACGAGGGGTGGGTTCAGATACGCAGTATTTT. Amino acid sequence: CASSLRGVGSDTQYF.

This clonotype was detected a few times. The CDR3 is CASSRGTSGIEQYF. In DNA form, the CDR3 reads TGTGCCAGCAGCCGTGGGACTAGCGGTATCGAGCAGTACTTC. The chain recombines TRBV13 with TRBJ2-7, with 11 bases matching TRBD2. From germline, CDR1 is PRHDT and CDR2 FYEKMQ (reference sequence). V lost 5 bases to trimming and J lost 6 bases; unmatched junction nucleotides: 6. CDR3 length: 14 amino acids.

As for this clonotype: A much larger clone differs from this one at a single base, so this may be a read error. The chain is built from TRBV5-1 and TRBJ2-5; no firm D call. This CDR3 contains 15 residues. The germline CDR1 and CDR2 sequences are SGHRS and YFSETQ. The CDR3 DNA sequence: TGCGCCGGCAGCTTGGAACAGCCGGTTGTGGAGACCCAGTACTTC. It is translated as CAGSLEQPVVETQYF.

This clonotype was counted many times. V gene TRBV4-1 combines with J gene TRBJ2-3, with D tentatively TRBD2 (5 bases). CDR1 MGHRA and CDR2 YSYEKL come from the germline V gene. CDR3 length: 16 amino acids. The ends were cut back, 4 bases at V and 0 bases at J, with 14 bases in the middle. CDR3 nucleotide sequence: TGCGCCAGCAGCCTCAACGGACTTGGGAGCACAGATACGCAGTATTTT. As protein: CASSLNGLGSTDTQYF.

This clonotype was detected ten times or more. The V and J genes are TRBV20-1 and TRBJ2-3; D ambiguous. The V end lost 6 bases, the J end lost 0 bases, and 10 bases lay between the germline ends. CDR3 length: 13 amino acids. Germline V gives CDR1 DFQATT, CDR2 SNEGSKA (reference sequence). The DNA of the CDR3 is TGCAGTGCATGGGTCTATAGCACAGATACGCAGTATTTT. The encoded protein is CSAWVYSTDTQYF.

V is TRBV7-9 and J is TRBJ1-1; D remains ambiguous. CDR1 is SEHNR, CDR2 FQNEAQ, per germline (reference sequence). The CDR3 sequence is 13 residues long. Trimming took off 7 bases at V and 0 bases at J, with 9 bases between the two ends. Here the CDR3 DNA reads TGTGCCAGCAATCGGCGGATGAACACTGAAGCTTTCTTT. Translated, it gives CASNRRMNTEAFF.

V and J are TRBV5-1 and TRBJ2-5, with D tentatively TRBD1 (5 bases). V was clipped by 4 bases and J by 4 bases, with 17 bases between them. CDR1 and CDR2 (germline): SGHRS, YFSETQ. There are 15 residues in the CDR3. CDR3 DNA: TGCGCCAGCAGCCCACAACCAGGGTTGGGAGAGACCCAGTACTTC. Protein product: CASSPQPGLGETQYF. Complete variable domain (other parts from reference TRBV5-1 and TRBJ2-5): KAGVTQTPRYLIKTRGQQVTLSCSPISGHRSVSWYQQTPGQGLQFLFEYFSETQRNKGNFPGRFSGRQFSNSRSEMNVSTLELGDSALYLCASSPQPGLGETQYFGPGTRLLVL.

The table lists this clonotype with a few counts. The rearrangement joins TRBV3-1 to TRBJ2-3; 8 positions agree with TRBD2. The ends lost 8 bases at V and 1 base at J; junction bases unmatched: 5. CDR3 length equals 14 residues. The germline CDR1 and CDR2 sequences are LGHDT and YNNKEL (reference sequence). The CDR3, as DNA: TGTGCCAGCCGAAGGCGGGAGGGCACAGATACGCAGTATTTT. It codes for CASRRREGTDTQYF.

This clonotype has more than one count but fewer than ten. This chain's CDR3 is CASSVEAGTGTLSNTGELFF. The CDR3 DNA is TGTGCCAGCAGTGTAGAGGCTGGGACAGGGACCCTCTCGAACACCGGGGAGCTGTTTTTT. The chain recombines TRBV2 with TRBJ2-2; 9 nucleotides line up with TRBD1. This CDR3 region has 20 residues. Germline V gene data show CDR1 as SNHLY and CDR2 as FYNNEI. Trimming took 4 bases from V and 0 from J; bases not matched to a gene: 15.

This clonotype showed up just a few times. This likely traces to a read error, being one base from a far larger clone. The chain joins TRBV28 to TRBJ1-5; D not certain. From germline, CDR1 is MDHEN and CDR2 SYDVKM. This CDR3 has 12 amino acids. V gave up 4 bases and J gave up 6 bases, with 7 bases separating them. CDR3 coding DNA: TGTGCCAGCAGTTGGGGAAGTCAGCCCCAGCATTTT. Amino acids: CASSWGSQPQHF.

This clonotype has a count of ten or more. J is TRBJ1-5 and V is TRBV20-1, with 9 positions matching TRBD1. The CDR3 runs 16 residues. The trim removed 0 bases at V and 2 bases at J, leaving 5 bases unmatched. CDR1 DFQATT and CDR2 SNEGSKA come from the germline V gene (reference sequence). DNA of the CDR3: TGCAGTGCTAGAGATCGTAGGACAGGGGGCAATCAGCCCCAGCATTTT. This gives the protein CSARDRRTGGNQPQHF.

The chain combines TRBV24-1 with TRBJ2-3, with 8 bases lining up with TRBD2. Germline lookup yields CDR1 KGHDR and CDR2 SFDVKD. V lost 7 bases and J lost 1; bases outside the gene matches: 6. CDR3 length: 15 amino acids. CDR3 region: CATSRGGGRTDTQYF. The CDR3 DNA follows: TGTGCCACCAGCCGGGGGGGGGGACGCACAGATACGCAGTATTTT.

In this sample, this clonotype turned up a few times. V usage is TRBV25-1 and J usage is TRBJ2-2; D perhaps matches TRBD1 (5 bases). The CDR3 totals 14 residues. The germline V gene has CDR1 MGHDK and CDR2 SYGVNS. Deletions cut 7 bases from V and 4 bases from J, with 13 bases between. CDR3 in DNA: TGTGCCAGCACCCCGGACACGTTCACCGGGGAGCTGTTTTTT. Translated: CASTPDTFTGELFF.

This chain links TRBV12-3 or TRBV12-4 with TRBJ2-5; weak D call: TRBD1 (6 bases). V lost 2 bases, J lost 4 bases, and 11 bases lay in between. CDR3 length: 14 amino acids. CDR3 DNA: TGTGCCAGCAGTTTAAACAGGGCCCCAGAGACCCAGTACTTC. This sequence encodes CASSLNRAPETQYF.

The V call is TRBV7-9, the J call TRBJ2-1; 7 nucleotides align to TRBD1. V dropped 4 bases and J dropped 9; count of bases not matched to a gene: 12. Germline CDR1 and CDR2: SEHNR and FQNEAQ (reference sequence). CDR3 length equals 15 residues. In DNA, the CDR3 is TGTGCCAGCAGCTCGTCCCCGACAGGGTTGCTTGAGCAGTTCTTC. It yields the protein CASSSSPTGLLEQFF. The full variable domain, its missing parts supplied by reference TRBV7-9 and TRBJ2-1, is DTGVSQNPRHKITKRGQNVTFRCDPISEHNRLYWYRQTLGQGPEFLTYFQNEAQLEKSRLLSDRFSAERPKGSFSTLEIQRTEQGDSAMYLCASSSSPTGLLEQFFGPGTRLTVL.

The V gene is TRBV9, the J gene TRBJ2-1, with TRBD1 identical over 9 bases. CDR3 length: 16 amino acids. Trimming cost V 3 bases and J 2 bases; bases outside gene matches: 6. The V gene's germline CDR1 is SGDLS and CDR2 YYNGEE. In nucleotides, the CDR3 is TGTGCCAGCAGCGCCGGACAGGGGCCCCCCTACAATGAGCAGTTCTTC. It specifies CASSAGQGPPYNEQFF.

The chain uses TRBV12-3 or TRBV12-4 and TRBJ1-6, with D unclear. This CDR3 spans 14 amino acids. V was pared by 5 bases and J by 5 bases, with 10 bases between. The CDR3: CASSRRRNNSPLHF. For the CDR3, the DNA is TGTGCCAGCAGTCGCCGACGGAATAATTCACCCCTCCACTTT.

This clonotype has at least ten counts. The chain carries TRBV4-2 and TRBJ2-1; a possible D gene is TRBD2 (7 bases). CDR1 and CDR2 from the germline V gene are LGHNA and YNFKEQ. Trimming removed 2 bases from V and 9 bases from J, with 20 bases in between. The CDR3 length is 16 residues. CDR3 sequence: CASSQSPVGGALEQFF. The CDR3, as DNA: TGTGCCAGCAGCCAAAGCCCCGTGGGGGGGGCCCTTGAGCAGTTCTTC.

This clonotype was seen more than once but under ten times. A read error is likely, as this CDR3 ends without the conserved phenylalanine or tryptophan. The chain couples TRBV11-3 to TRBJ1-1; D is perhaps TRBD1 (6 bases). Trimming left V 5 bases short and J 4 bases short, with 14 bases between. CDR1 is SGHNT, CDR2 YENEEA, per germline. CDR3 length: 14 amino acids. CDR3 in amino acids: CASSRLQGATEAFL. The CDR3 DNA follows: TGTGCCAGCAGCCGGTTACAGGGTGCCACTGAAGCTTTCCTT.